This TCR beta chain was sequenced for a study of patients and donors after allogeneic stem cell transplantation. This CDR3 spans 15 amino acids. Trimming removed 5 bases from V and 4 bases from J, with 17 bases in between. CDR1 and CDR2 (germline): SEHNR, FQNEAQ (reference sequence). Each CDR3 protein gets one entry after TCRdb re-called the RT-PCR reads with MiXCR. This repertoire shows 410,000 or so distinct CDR3 sequences, approximately 16% found once; its top ten account for 7.2%. This clonotype was seen more than once but under ten times. The sample comprised blood, either unsorted or a sorted T cell fraction (not recorded which). This clonotype was obtained from a human donor who was either an allogeneic HSCT recipient or a stem cell or donor lymphocyte infusion donor (not recorded which). It is not recorded whose cells these are; they may come from a transplant donor. The rearrangement joins TRBV7-9 to TRBJ2-5; TRBD2 is a possible D gene (5 bases). The DNA of the CDR3 is TGTGCCAGCAGCACTACCCTGGAAGGACTAGAGACCCAGTACTTC. Translation: CASSTTLEGLETQYF.